One and the same sample provided the 6 T cell receptor beta chains below, sequenced in a study of beta chain features in type 1 diabetes. cDNA synthesis used the whole RNA isolate, giving expressed TCRB sequences. The protocol was immunoSEQ multiplex PCR, while the TCRdb copy is restricted to in-frame clones and leaves out a portion. Here the sample spans about 150,000 clones, over 7.5% being singletons. Sequencing was done on a sample of central memory CD4+ T cells from blood. Receptors originate from a man aged 18 to 35 in good health.

The table lists this clone with many counts. The chain uses TRBV29-1 and TRBJ2-7, with a tentative D call TRBD2 (5 bases). CDR3 size: 11 residues. Germline lookup yields CDR1 SQVTM and CDR2 ANQGSEA. With 7 bases removed from V and 5 bases from J, the gap between germline ends came to 12 bases. The CDR3 loop reads CSAARGNEQYF. As DNA, the CDR3 is TGCAGCGCCGCTCGAGGGAACGAGCAGTACTTC.

At least ten counts were recorded for this clone. V gene TRBV9 combines with J gene TRBJ1-5; D is possibly TRBD1 (5 bases). The CDR3 totals 16 residues. The V gene's germline CDR1 is SGDLS and CDR2 YYNGEE. V was shortened by 0 bases and J by 3 bases, with 13 bases between the two germline ends. The CDR3 spells CASSVGVGRDNQPQHF. The CDR3 DNA is TGTGCCAGCAGCGTAGGTGTAGGCAGGGACAATCAGCCCCAGCATTTT.

There are a few counts of this clone. The chain couples TRBV30 to TRBJ1-5; tentative D call: TRBD1 (5 bases). Deletions cut 3 bases from V and 5 bases from J, with 14 bases between. The CDR3 is 14 amino acids. Germline CDR1 reads GTSNPN; CDR2 reads SVGIG (reference sequence). For the CDR3, the DNA is TGTGCCTGGAGCCACGGGGGGGATTATCAGCCCCAGCATTTT. Translated, it gives CAWSHGGDYQPQHF.

This clone appeared a few times. CDR3 sequence reads: CASTHGDSMNTEAFF. The CDR3 nucleotides read TGTGCCAGCACGCACGGGGACAGCATGAACACTGAAGCTTTCTTT. The V and J genes are TRBV11-2 and TRBJ1-1; 7 bases are shared with TRBD1. V shed 7 bases, J shed 0 bases, and the junction held 8 bases outside the gene matches. The CDR3 has 15 residues. The germline V gene encodes CDR1 SGHAT and CDR2 FQNNGV.

This clone was picked up many times. The chain's CDR3 is CASSLMRGDTQYF. The DNA for the CDR3 is TGCGCCAGCAGCCTGATGCGGGGGGATACGCAGTATTTT. The V gene is TRBV5-1, the J gene TRBJ2-3, with 7 positions matching TRBD2. CDR1 and CDR2 (germline): SGHRS, YFSETQ. V shed 4 bases, J shed 6 bases, and the junction held 5 bases outside the gene matches. This CDR3 spans 13 amino acids.

The rearrangement joins TRBV9 to TRBJ1-3, with 7 bases aligning to TRBD1. The length of the CDR3 is 14 residues. The ends lost 6 bases at V and 6 bases at J; junction bases unmatched: 9. Germline V gives CDR1 SGDLS, CDR2 YYNGEE. DNA of the CDR3: TGTGCCAGCACCAAGGGGCAGGGGGTAAACACCATATATTTT. Its protein is CASTKGQGVNTIYF.